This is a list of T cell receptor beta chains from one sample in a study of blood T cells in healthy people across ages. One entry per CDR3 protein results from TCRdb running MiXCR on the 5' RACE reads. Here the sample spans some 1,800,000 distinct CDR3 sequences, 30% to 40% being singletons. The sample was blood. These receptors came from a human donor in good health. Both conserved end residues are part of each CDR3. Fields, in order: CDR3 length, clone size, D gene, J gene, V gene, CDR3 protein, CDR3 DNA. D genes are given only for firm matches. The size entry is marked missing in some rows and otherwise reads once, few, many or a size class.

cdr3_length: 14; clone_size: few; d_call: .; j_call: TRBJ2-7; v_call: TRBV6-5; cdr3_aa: CASSPQGGGHEQYF; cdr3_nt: TGTGCCAGCAGTCCCCAGGGGGGGGGCCACGAGCAGTACTTC
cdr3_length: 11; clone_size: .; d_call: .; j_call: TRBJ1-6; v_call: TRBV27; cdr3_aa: CASRSDSPLHF; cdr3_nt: TGTGCCAGCAGATCGGATTCACCCCTCCACTTT
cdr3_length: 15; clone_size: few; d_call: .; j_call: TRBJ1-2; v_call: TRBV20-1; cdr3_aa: CSARDTRDVSYGYTF; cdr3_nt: TGCAGTGCTAGAGATACGCGGGACGTGAGCTATGGCTACACCTTC
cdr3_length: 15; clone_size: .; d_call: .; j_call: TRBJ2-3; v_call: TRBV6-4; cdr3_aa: CASSDSGGAGDTQYF; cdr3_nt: TGTGCCAGTAGTGACTCTGGGGGGGCAGGAGATACGCAGTATTTT
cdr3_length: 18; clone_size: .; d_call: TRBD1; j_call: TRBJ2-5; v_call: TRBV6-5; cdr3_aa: CASSSTLLNTGAGETQYF; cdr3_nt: TGTGCCAGCAGTTCCACACTCTTAAACACAGGGGCGGGAGAGACCCAGTACTTC
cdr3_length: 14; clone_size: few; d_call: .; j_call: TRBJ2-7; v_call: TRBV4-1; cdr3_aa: CASSQDGFSYEQYF; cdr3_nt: TGCGCCAGCAGCCAAGACGGGTTCTCCTACGAGCAGTACTTC
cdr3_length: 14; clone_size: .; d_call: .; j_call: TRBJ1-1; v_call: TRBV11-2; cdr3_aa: CASSLGGAQVEAFF; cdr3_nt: TGTGCCAGCAGCTTAGGCGGGGCTCAGGTTGAAGCTTTCTTT
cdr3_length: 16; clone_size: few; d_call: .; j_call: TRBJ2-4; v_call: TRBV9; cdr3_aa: CASSPHGTHFRDIQYF; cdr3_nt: TGTGCCAGCAGCCCTCACGGGACTCATTTCAGGGACATTCAGTACTTC
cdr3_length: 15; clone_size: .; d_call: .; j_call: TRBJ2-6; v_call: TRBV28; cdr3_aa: CASSINRAGANVLTF; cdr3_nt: TGTGCCAGCAGTATTAACAGGGCTGGGGCCAACGTCCTGACTTTC
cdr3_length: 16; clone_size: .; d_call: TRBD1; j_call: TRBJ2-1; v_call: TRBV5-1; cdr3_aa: CASSLPPGQGGFEQFF; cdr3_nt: TGCGCCAGCAGCTTGCCCCCGGGACAGGGGGGATTTGAGCAGTTCTTC
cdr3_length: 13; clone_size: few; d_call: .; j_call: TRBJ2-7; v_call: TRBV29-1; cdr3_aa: CSVLTGGGDEQYF; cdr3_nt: TGCAGCGTACTGACAGGCGGCGGGGACGAGCAGTACTTC
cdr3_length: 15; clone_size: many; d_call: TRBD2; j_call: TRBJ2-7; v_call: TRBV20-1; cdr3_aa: CSATVSSGVPYEQYF; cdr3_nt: TGCAGTGCTACGGTCTCTAGCGGGGTCCCCTACGAGCAGTACTTC
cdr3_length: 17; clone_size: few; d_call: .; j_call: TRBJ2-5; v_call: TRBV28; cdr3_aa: CASSFWERPTVRETQYF; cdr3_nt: TGTGCCAGCAGTTTCTGGGAGAGACCCACAGTAAGAGAGACCCAGTACTTC
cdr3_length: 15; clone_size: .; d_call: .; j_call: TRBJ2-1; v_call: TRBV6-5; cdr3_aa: CASKSQGSAYNEQFF; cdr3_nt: TGTGCCAGCAAATCCCAGGGGAGCGCCTACAATGAGCAGTTCTTC
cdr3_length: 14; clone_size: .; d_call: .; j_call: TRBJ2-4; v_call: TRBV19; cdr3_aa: CASSITEGVDIQYF; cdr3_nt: TGTGCCAGTAGTATCACGGAAGGCGTAGACATTCAGTACTTC
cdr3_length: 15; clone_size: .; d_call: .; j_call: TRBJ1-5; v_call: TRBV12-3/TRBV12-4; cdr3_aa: CASREGLRRGQPQHF; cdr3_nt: TGTGCCAGCAGGGAGGGTCTCCGCCGGGGACAGCCCCAGCATTTT
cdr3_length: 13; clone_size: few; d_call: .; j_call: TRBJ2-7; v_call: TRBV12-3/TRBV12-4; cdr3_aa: CASSPTRTHEQYF; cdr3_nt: TGTGCCAGCAGTCCGACTAGAACCCACGAGCAGTACTTC
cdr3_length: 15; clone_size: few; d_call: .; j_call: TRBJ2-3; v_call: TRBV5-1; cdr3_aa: CASSLQEFYTDTQYF; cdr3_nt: TGCGCCAGCAGCTTACAGGAATTTTACACAGATACGCAGTATTTT
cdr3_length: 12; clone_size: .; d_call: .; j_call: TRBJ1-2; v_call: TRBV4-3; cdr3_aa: CASSQDTGGYTF; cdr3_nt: TGCGCCAGCAGCCAAGATACAGGTGGCTACACCTTC
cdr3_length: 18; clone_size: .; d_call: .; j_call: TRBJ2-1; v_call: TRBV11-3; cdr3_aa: CASSTYGTGGAAGDEQFF; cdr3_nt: TGTGCCAGCAGCACCTATGGGACTGGCGGGGCGGCGGGCGATGAGCAGTTCTTC
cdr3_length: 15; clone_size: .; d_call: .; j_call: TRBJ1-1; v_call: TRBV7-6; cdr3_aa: CASKKASVGNTEAFF; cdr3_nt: TGTGCCAGCAAGAAAGCGTCGGTGGGGAACACTGAAGCTTTCTTT
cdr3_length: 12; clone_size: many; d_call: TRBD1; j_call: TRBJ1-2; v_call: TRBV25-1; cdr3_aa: CASRDSNYGYTF; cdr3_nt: TGTGCCTCTCGGGACAGTAACTATGGCTACACCTTC
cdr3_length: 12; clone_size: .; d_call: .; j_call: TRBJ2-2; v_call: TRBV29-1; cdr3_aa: CSGQINTGELFF; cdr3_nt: TGCAGCGGACAGATTAACACCGGGGAGCTGTTTTTT
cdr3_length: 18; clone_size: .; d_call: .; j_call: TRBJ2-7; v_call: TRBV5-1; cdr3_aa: CASSLDPGSNSRSYEQYF; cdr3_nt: TGCGCCAGCAGCTTGGACCCAGGTTCTAACAGCCGCTCCTACGAGCAGTACTTC
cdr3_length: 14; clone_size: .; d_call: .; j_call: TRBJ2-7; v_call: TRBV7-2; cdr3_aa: CASSLAPATYEQYF; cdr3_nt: TGTGCCAGCAGCTTAGCTCCAGCAACCTACGAGCAGTACTTC
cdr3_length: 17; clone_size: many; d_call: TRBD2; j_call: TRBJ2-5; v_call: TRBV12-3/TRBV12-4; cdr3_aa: CASSRGASGGRSETQYF; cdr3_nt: TGTGCCAGCAGCCGGGGGGCTAGCGGGGGTAGATCGGAGACCCAGTACTTC
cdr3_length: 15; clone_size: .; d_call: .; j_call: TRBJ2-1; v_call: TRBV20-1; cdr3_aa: CSAKAPRTALNEQFF; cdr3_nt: TGCAGTGCTAAGGCCCCTAGGACGGCATTAAATGAGCAGTTCTTC
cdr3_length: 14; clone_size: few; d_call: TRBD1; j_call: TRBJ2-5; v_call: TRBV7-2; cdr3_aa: CASSNGDRWETQYF; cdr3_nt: TGTGCCAGCAGCAACGGGGACAGGTGGGAGACCCAGTACTTC
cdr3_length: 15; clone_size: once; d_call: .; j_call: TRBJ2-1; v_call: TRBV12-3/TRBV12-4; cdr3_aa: CASSSMAGSGNEQFF; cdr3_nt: TGTGCCAGCAGCTCAATGGCAGGTTCGGGCAATGAGCAGTTCTTC
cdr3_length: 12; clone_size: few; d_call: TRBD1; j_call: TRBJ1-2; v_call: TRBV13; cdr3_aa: CASSEAGGGYTF; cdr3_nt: TGTGCCAGCAGCGAAGCAGGGGGCGGCTACACCTTC
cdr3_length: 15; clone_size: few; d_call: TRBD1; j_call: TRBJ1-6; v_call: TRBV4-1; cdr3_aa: CASSQEDRVNSPLHF; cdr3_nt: TGCGCCAGCAGCCAAGAAGACAGGGTTAATTCACCCCTCCACTTT
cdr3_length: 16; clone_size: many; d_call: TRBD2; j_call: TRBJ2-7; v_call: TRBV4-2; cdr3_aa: CASSQYVERGGYEQYF; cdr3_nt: TGTGCCAGCAGCCAATATGTGGAGCGGGGGGGATACGAGCAGTACTTC
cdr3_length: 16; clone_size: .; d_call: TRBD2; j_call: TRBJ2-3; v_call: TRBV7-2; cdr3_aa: CASSGGLAGAADTQYF; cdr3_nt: TGTGCCAGCAGCGGAGGACTAGCGGGGGCCGCAGATACGCAGTATTTT
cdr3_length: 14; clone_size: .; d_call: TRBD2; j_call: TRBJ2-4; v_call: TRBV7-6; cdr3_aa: CASSPGGPGREQYF; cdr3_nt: TGTGCCAGCAGTCCGGGGGGGCCAGGGAGGGAGCAGTACTTC
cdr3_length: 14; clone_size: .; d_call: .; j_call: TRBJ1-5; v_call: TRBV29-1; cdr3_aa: CSALARGVNGPQHF; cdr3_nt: TGCAGCGCCCTTGCTAGGGGAGTAAATGGGCCCCAGCATTTT
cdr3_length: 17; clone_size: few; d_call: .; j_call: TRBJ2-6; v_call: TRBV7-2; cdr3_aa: CASSFDLVNSGANVLTF; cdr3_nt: TGTGCCAGCAGCTTCGATCTTGTCAACTCTGGGGCCAACGTCCTGACTTTC
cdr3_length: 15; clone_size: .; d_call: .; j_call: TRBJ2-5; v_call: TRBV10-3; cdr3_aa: CAISESEGEPETQYF; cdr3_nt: TGTGCCATCAGTGAGTCGGAGGGGGAGCCCGAGACCCAGTACTTC
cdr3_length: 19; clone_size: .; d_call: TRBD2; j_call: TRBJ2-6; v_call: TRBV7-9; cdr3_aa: CASSPARGGRLSGANVLTF; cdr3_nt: TGTGCCAGCAGCCCAGCTCGGGGAGGGAGGCTCTCTGGGGCCAACGTCCTGACTTTC
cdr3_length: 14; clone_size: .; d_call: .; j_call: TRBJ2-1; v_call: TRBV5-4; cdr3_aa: CAGSLAEQGGEQFF; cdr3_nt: TGTGCCGGCAGCTTGGCCGAACAGGGAGGAGAGCAGTTCTTC
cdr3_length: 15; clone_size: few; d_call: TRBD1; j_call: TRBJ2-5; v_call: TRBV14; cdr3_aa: CASSPQRGRQETQYF; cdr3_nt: TGTGCCAGCAGTCCGCAGAGGGGGCGCCAAGAGACCCAGTACTTC
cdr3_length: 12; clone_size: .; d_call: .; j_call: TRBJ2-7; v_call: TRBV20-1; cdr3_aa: CSARTGTAEQYF; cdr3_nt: TGCAGTGCCAGAACAGGGACCGCCGAGCAGTACTTC